Presented here are 32 T cell receptor beta chains from one specimen sequenced in a study of technical replicates of blood from several donors. The assay was immunoSEQ multiplex PCR, and TCRdb's table has in-frame clones only and misses some. The sample includes about 62,000 clones, more than 70% of them seen just once. Material for sequencing was PBMCs. The receptors derive from a human donor in good health. Some clones in this sample may be carry-over from other donors' samples.

The chain couples TRBV18 to TRBJ1-2, with 7 bases aligning to TRBD1. CDR1 is KGHSH, CDR2 LQKENI, per germline. Germline trimming cut 6 bases from V and 4 bases from J; bases unmatched to any gene: 8. The CDR3 extends over 14 amino acids. As DNA, the CDR3 is TGTGCCAGCTCGAAGGAGACAGGGTCCTATGGCTACACCTTC. Protein: CASSKETGSYGYTF.

The chain joins TRBV27 to TRBJ2-3, with 9 bases lining up with TRBD2. The CDR3 totals 15 residues. Germline CDR1 reads MNHEY; CDR2 reads SMNVEV (reference sequence). The V and J ends lost 7 bases and 2 bases, in that order; junction bases with no gene match: 7. This CDR3 reads CASIGRGGHTDTQYF. CDR3 bases: TGTGCCAGCATCGGGCGGGGGGGACACACAGATACGCAGTATTTT.

The gene calls are TRBV30 and TRBJ1-4, with 10 bases aligning to TRBD1. The CDR3 length is 13 residues. CDR1 and CDR2 from the germline V gene are GTSNPN and SVGIG (reference sequence). The V gene end was trimmed by 7 bases and the J gene end by 5 bases; junction bases not matched to a gene: 4. This CDR3 is CALTGGLNEKLFF. CDR3 in DNA: TGTGCCTTGACAGGGGGCCTGAATGAAAAACTGTTTTTT.

The CDR3 DNA reads TGTGCCAGCTCCCTGGGACACTTGAACACTGAAGCTTTCTTT. Amino acids: CASSLGHLNTEAFF. The chain carries TRBV18 and TRBJ1-1; D might be TRBD1 (6 bases). This CDR3 spans 14 amino acids. V was cut by 6 bases and J by 0 bases, with 11 bases left in between. The germline V gene has CDR1 KGHSH and CDR2 LQKENI.

This chain connects TRBV2 to TRBJ2-2, with 10 bases fitting TRBD1. V lost 5 bases to trimming and J lost 7 bases; unmatched junction nucleotides: 4. CDR1 and CDR2 (germline): SNHLY, FYNNEI. The CDR3 loop spans 14 amino acids. The CDR3 DNA follows: TGTGCCAGCAGTCCAAGGACAGGGGGCGGGGAGCTGTTTTTT. Its protein product is CASSPRTGGGELFF.

The V gene is TRBV18, the J gene TRBJ2-7, with a tentative D call TRBD1 (5 bases). The CDR3 length is 17 residues. CDR1 is KGHSH, CDR2 LQKENI, per germline. Deletions cut 6 bases from V and 3 bases from J, with 24 bases between. The CDR3 DNA is TGTGCCAGCTCCCAGGTCAGCGTTTCGACAGCTCGCTACGAGCAGTACTTC. Amino acids: CASSQVSVSTARYEQYF.

The CDR3 DNA is TGTGCCAGCAGTGCACTAGCGGGAGGGCCGAGGGAGACCCAGTACTTC. Its protein product is CASSALAGGPRETQYF. The rearrangement links TRBV2 to TRBJ2-5, with 13 nucleotides matching TRBD2. CDR1 and CDR2 from the germline V gene are SNHLY and FYNNEI. CDR3 length: 16 residues. Germline trimming cut 4 bases from V and 5 bases from J; bases unmatched to any gene: 7.

This clone was seen a few times. The chain is built from TRBV15 and TRBJ1-6, with D possibly being TRBD1 (5 bases). V gave up 5 bases and J gave up 9 bases, with 20 bases separating them. Germline CDR1 is LNHNV and CDR2 is YYDKDF (reference sequence). The CDR3 has 16 amino acids. This CDR3 is CATSSSDRDAPSPLHF. The CDR3 bases are TGTGCCACCAGCTCAAGCGACAGAGACGCTCCTTCACCCCTCCACTTT. The complete variable domain, with remaining parts taken from reference TRBV15 and TRBJ1-6, reads DAMVIQNPRYQVTQFGKPVTLSCSQTLNHNVMYWYQQKSSQAPKLLFHYYDKDFNNEADTPDNFQSRRPNTSFCFLDIRSPGLGDTAMYLCATSSSDRDAPSPLHFGNGTRLTVT.

The chain carries TRBV9 and TRBJ2-7; D may be TRBD2 (6 bases). CDR3 length equals 14 residues. Looked up from germline, CDR1 is SGDLS and CDR2 is YYNGEE. Trimming cost V 1 base and J 7 bases, with 15 bases left between them. As DNA, the CDR3 is TGTGCCAGCAGCGTATATGGAGGGCCCGGGGAGCAGTACTTC. Its translation is CASSVYGGPGEQYF.

The chain couples TRBV7-3 to TRBJ2-3; D gene unclear. The CDR3 runs to 15 residues. V lost 0 bases to trimming and J lost 0 bases, with 7 bases between them. Germline V gives CDR1 SGHTA, CDR2 FQGTGA. DNA for the CDR3: TGTGCCAGCAGCTTAACGAGTAGCAGCACAGATACGCAGTATTTT. Its translation is CASSLTSSSTDTQYF. The entire variable domain, with the rest obtained from reference TRBV7-3 and TRBJ2-3, is as follows: GAGVSQTPSNKVTEKGKYVELRCDPISGHTALYWYRQSLGQGPEFLIYFQGTGAADDSGLPNDRFFAVRPEGSVSTLKIQRTERGDSAVYLCASSLTSSSTDTQYFGPGTRLTVL.

Here the CDR3 DNA reads TGTGCTACCAAAAGGGGTGGGCAAGGTGGAAACACCATATATTTT. Protein: CATKRGGQGGNTIYF. The V call is TRBV12-5, the J call TRBJ1-3, with TRBD1 as a possible D gene (5 bases). Deletions cut 10 bases from V and 3 bases from J, with 19 bases between. This CDR3 region has 15 residues. Germline V lookup: CDR1 LGHNT, CDR2 FRNRAP.

This chain links TRBV2 with TRBJ1-5; 7 nucleotides agree with TRBD1. The CDR3 length is 14 residues. Germline V lookup: CDR1 SNHLY, CDR2 FYNNEI. The junction had 8 bases not matched to a gene; V was cut back by 4 bases and J by 8 bases. CDR3 DNA: TGTGCCAGCAGTGTTTCAGGGGGGCAGAAGCCCCAGCATTTT. It specifies CASSVSGGQKPQHF. Full variable domain (rest looked up from reference TRBV2 and TRBJ1-5): EPEVTQTPSHQVTQMGQEVILRCVPISNHLYFYWYRQILGQKVEFLVSFYNNEISEKSEIFDDQFSVERPDGSNFTLKIRSTKLEDSAMYFCASSVSGGQKPQHFGDGTRLSIL.

The rearrangement links TRBV4-1 to TRBJ2-4, with D possibly TRBD1 on 6 matching bases. This CDR3 spans 14 amino acids. In germline, CDR1 is MGHRA, CDR2 YSYEKL. V lost 1 base, J lost 5 bases, and 9 bases lay in between. The CDR3 DNA sequence: TGCGCCAGCAGCCAAGGGACAGAGCAAAACATTCAGTACTTC. This codes for CASSQGTEQNIQYF.

The genes are TRBV30 and TRBJ2-3; 7 positions agree with TRBD2. There are 18 residues in the CDR3. The germline CDR1 and CDR2 sequences are GTSNPN and SVGIG (reference sequence). The junction had 21 bases not matched to a gene; V was cut back by 3 bases and J by 6 bases. CDR3 protein: CAWRFFRGRGSGSDTQYF. The CDR3 DNA reads as TGTGCCTGGAGGTTTTTTCGAGGACGCGGGAGTGGATCGGATACGCAGTATTTT. Together with reference TRBV30 and TRBJ2-3, the CDR3 gives the full variable domain: SQTIHQWPATLVQPVGSPLSLECTVEGTSNPNLYWYRQAAGRGLQLLFYSVGIGQISSEVPQNLSASRPQDRQFILSSKKLLLSDSGFYLCAWRFFRGRGSGSDTQYFGPGTRLTVL.

This chain uses TRBV10-3 with TRBJ1-2, with D unresolved. Germline CDR1 and CDR2: ENHRY and SYGVKD. The CDR3 is made up of 13 amino acids. Trimming left V 3 bases short and J 5 bases short, with 10 bases between. The CDR3 reads CAISESAPYGYTF. The DNA of the CDR3 is TGTGCCATCAGTGAATCAGCGCCTTATGGCTACACCTTC.

V gene TRBV2 combines with J gene TRBJ1-1; maybe TRBD1 (6 bases). This CDR3 spans 13 amino acids. The ends were cut back, 7 bases at V and 11 bases at J, with 20 bases in the middle. Germline V gene data show CDR1 as SNHLY and CDR2 as FYNNEI. The CDR3 nucleotides read TGTGCCAGCAAACCGCGCGGGGGCGGAGAGGCTTTCTTT. It specifies CASKPRGGGEAFF.

The CDR3 spells CASSFLDYRTDTQYF. CDR3 nucleotide sequence: TGTGCCAGCAGTTTTTTGGACTACCGCACAGATACGCAGTATTTT. This sequence joins TRBV27 and TRBJ2-3; D might be TRBD2 (6 bases). CDR3 length: 15 residues. Germline lookup yields CDR1 MNHEY and CDR2 SMNVEV (reference sequence). The V and J ends lost 3 bases and 1 base respectively, with 11 bases between them.

This clone has a single count. The V gene is TRBV14, the J gene TRBJ2-2, with 11 bases matching TRBD2. V shed 5 bases, J shed 4 bases, and the junction held 6 bases outside the gene matches. CDR3 length: 16 residues. Germline V gene lookup returns CDR1 SGHDN and CDR2 FVKESK. The CDR3 DNA reads TGTGCCAGCAGCATTAGCGGGGGGGCCGTCACCGGGGAGCTGTTTTTT. Its translation is CASSISGGAVTGELFF.

The chain carries TRBV21-1 and TRBJ1-5. TRBV21-1 is a recognized pseudogene. The CDR3 spans 15 residues. CDR3 region: CASSDAGGSCQPQHF. In nucleotides, the CDR3 is TGTGCCAGCAGCGACGCGGGGGGGAGTTGTCAGCCCCAGCATTTT.

V is TRBV11-2 and J is TRBJ2-7, with 10 nucleotides matching TRBD1. With V trimmed by 3 bases and J by 6 bases, 2 bases remained unmatched. Germline lookup yields CDR1 SGHAT and CDR2 FQNNGV. The CDR3 is made up of 13 amino acids. CDR3 protein: CASSLRDRGEQYF. The CDR3 DNA follows: TGTGCCAGCAGCTTGCGGGACAGGGGCGAGCAGTACTTC. The whole variable domain, filled in from reference TRBV11-2 and TRBJ2-7, reads EAGVAQSPRYKIIEKRQSVAFWCNPISGHATLYWYQQILGQGPKLLIQFQNNGVVDDSQLPKDRFSAERLKGVDSTLKIQPAKLEDSAVYLCASSLRDRGEQYFGPGTRLTVT.

In DNA form, the CDR3 reads TGTGCCTGGAGTGGGGGACTAGCGGTTCCTGGTACGCAGTATTTT. Residues: CAWSGGLAVPGTQYF. The V gene is TRBV30, the J gene TRBJ2-3; TRBD2 aligns across 11 bases. CDR1 is GTSNPN, CDR2 SVGIG, per germline (reference sequence). V dropped 1 base and J dropped 8; count of bases not matched to a gene: 8. This CDR3 is built from 15 residues.

The chain employs TRBV14 and TRBJ2-2; a possible D gene is TRBD2 (5 bases). Trimming left V 6 bases short and J 6 bases short, with 23 bases between. This CDR3 spans 17 amino acids. Germline values: CDR1 SGHDN, CDR2 FVKESK. CDR3 loop: CASSLTGARGLPGELFF. Here the CDR3 DNA reads TGTGCCAGCAGTCTTACGGGCGCCCGAGGGCTCCCCGGGGAGCTGTTTTTT.

This chain connects TRBV29-1 to TRBJ2-1, with TRBD1 identical over 8 bases. In germline, CDR1 is SQVTM, CDR2 ANQGSEA. The CDR3 loop spans 13 amino acids. Losses at the gene ends were 7 bases for V and 2 bases for J; bases not matched to a gene: 4. CDR3 coding DNA: TGCAGCGCCCACAGGGGGGCCTACAATGAGCAGTTCTTC. This sequence encodes CSAHRGAYNEQFF.

The chain joins TRBV7-9 to TRBJ1-2, with D perhaps TRBD1 (5 bases). Germline V CDR1 and CDR2: SEHNR, FQNEAQ (reference sequence). Trimming removed 5 bases at V and 10 bases at J, with 17 bases between. This CDR3 has 13 amino acids. CDR3 nucleotides: TGTGCCAGCAGCCCCCCGGGAGGGGCGGACTACACCTTC. Translating gives CASSPPGGADYTF. Using reference TRBV7-9 and TRBJ1-2 for the parts outside the CDR3, the full variable domain is DTGVSQNPRHKITKRGQNVTFRCDPISEHNRLYWYRQTLGQGPEFLTYFQNEAQLEKSRLLSDRFSAERPKGSFSTLEIQRTEQGDSAMYLCASSPPGGADYTFGSGTRLTVV.

This chain joins TRBV19 and TRBJ2-7; maybe TRBD1 (5 bases). The V and J ends lost 5 bases and 2 bases respectively, with 10 bases between them. The CDR3 is 13 amino acids. The germline gives CDR1 LNHDA, CDR2 SQIVND (reference sequence). The CDR3 nucleotides read TGTGCCAGTAGTTCCAGGGTTCCCTACGAGCAGTACTTC. Translation gives CASSSRVPYEQYF.

The J gene is TRBJ2-7, the V gene TRBV2, with a possible D match to TRBD1 (6 bases). Per germline, CDR1 SNHLY and CDR2 FYNNEI. The V gene lost 5 bases and the J gene lost 7 bases, with 15 bases spanning the gap. The CDR3 covers 13 residues. CDR3 sequence (DNA): TGTGCCAGCAGTAGACAGGCGGCACGGGAGCAGTACTTC. This encodes CASSRQAAREQYF.

The chain couples TRBV5-6 to TRBJ2-7; 10 bases line up with TRBD2. The V gene's germline CDR1 is SGHDT and CDR2 YYEEEE. V was pared by 2 bases and J by 4 bases, with 3 bases of the junction left unmatched. The CDR3 is 14 residues long. In nucleotides, the CDR3 is TGTGCCAGCAGCTTACTAGCGGGACTGTACGAGCAGTACTTC. It yields the protein CASSLLAGLYEQYF.

The chain is built from TRBV10-3 and TRBJ2-1; TRBD1 aligns across 7 bases. The CDR3 runs 15 residues. Germline V gene lookup returns CDR1 ENHRY and CDR2 SYGVKD. V lost 4 bases to trimming and J lost 8 bases; unmatched junction nucleotides: 11. CDR3 amino acids: CAISGYRGRKDEQFF. CDR3 coding DNA: TGTGCCATCAGTGGTTACAGGGGCCGTAAGGATGAGCAGTTCTTC.

The chain uses TRBV11-1 and TRBJ2-5; D remains ambiguous. With 1 base removed from V and 5 bases from J, the gap between germline ends came to 5 bases. Per germline, CDR1 SGHAT and CDR2 FQDESV (reference sequence). CDR3 length: 12 residues. DNA for the CDR3: TGTGCCAGCAGCTTAGTCGGGGAGACCCAGTACTTC. Translation gives CASSLVGETQYF. The variable domain in full, with the rest retrieved from reference TRBV11-1 and TRBJ2-5, is EAEVAQSPRYKITEKSQAVAFWCDPISGHATLYWYRQILGQGPELLVQFQDESVVDDSQLPKDRFSAERLKGVDSTLKIQPAELGDSAMYLCASSLVGETQYFGPGTRLLVL.

The V and J genes are TRBV4-3 and TRBJ2-5, with 11 bases aligning to TRBD2. Trimming cost V 4 bases and J 2 bases; bases outside gene matches: 3. This CDR3 comprises 15 residues. The germline V gene has CDR1 LGHNA and CDR2 YSLEER. CDR3 nucleotides: TGCGCCAGCAGCCGGACTAGCGGGTCTCAAGAGACCCAGTACTTC. This sequence encodes CASSRTSGSQETQYF.

The rearrangement uses TRBV12-2 and TRBJ2-7; the tabulated D call, TRBD1, remains unverified against the DNA. TRBV12-2 is a pseudogene. This CDR3 spans 12 amino acids. The CDR3 sequence is CASPTDTYEQYF. In DNA, the CDR3 is TGTGCAAGCCCGACAGATACCTACGAGCAGTACTTC.

The gene calls are TRBV7-9 and TRBJ2-7, with D perhaps matching TRBD1 (5 bases). The CDR3 covers 13 residues. The V end was cut by 5 bases, the J end by 2 bases, with 10 bases between. Looked up from germline, CDR1 is SEHNR and CDR2 is FQNEAQ (reference sequence). CDR3 bases: TGTGCCAGCAGCCCGACAGCAACCTACGAGCAGTACTTC. It specifies CASSPTATYEQYF.